This TCR beta chain was recorded in a study of T-cell memory formation after mild COVID-19. Findings and limits, study-wide: Contracting CD8+ clones were enriched in EMRA, CD4+ mainly in CM and EM. Pre-infection memory contained some responding clones, which suggested that cross-reactive memory had joined. Clones shrinking from day 15 to 85 showed even CD4/CD8 mixes; later expanders tilted CD4+.

With constant-segment primers, 5'RACE yielded cDNA libraries of TCR alpha and TCR beta that carried sample barcodes and UMIs. MiXCR, applied by TCRdb to the 5' RACE reads, yields one record per CDR3 protein. The sample includes under 250,000 distinct CDR3 sequences, more than 9% of them seen just once. Germline CDR1 and CDR2: SEHNR and FQNEAQ (reference sequence). This CDR3 has 15 amino acids. V was shortened by 9 bases and J by 0 bases, with 16 bases between the two germline ends. A remark on this clonotype: What it binds is unknown.

The chain joins TRBV7-9 to TRBJ2-3; D possibly uses TRBD1 or TRBD2 (5 bases each). The TCR was taken from a man aged 18 to 29 who had mild COVID-19 (a few samples of this study predate the infection). Cell type and time point are not known. Material: PBMCs or a T cell subset sorted from them (not recorded which). The CDR3: CASSPLGTSTDTQYF. The DNA of the CDR3 is TGTGCCAGTTCCCCACTGGGGACGAGCACAGATACGCAGTATTTT. Full variable domain (outside the CDR3, taken from reference TRBV7-9 and TRBJ2-3): DTGVSQNPRHKITKRGQNVTFRCDPISEHNRLYWYRQTLGQGPEFLTYFQNEAQLEKSRLLSDRFSAERPKGSFSTLEIQRTEQGDSAMYLCASSPLGTSTDTQYFGPGTRLTVL.